This T cell receptor (beta chain) came from a study of spatial heterogeneity in lung cancer. Study as a whole: Each time, sequencing found more beta-chain sequences than alpha-chain sequences.

This clonotype ranks as medium-sized. There are 13 residues in the CDR3. The V and J ends lost 7 bases and 2 bases respectively, with 11 bases between them. Germline V lookup: CDR1 MNHNY, CDR2 SVGAGI (reference sequence). Time point: sample taken at primary tumor resection. Frozen PBMC, nontumor lung or tumor provided whole RNA, which was sequenced unsorted. Each TCR cDNA molecule bore a unique molecular identifier. TCRdb analysed the 5' RACE reads with MiXCR anew, one entry per CDR3 protein. The sample consists of around 3,500 distinct CDR3 sequences, approximately 30% of them appearing once. The TCR originated in a male donor with early-stage non-small cell lung cancer. V gene TRBV6-6 combines with J gene TRBJ2-5; D not certain. The sample in question was normal lung tissue next to the tumor, obtained at surgery. In DNA form, the CDR3 reads TGTGCCAGCACCCTTCTTATGCAAGAGACCCAGTACTTC. Its translation is CASTLLMQETQYF.